A selection of T cell receptor beta chains follows, all from one sample in a study of human T cells and chemical hapten exposure. Each CDR3 protein is one row after TCRdb ran MiXCR on the RACE reads. The sample carries fewer than 500,000 distinct CDR3 sequences, 4.8% recorded once. Specimen: whole blood, collected in connection with sensitization to the hapten diphenylcyclopropenone (DPC). The receptors originated from a woman in her fifties or sixties with alopecia areata. Some clones in this sample may be carry-over from other donors' samples. The CDR3 runs from the conserved cysteine through the conserved F or W. A D gene is named only where the DNA matches it firmly. Clone size is not always given. Where it is, it says once, few, many or a class for expanded clones.

V,D,J,size,DNA,CDR3
TRBV7-9,TRBD2,TRBJ2-1,few,TGTGCCAGCAGCTTTCTAGCGGGAGAGGAGCAGTTCTTC,CASSFLAGEEQFF
TRBV5-8,NA,TRBJ1-1,many,TGTGCCAGCAGCCAAGGAGTAAGTTTGAACACTGAAGCTTTCTTT,CASSQGVSLNTEAFF
TRBV20-1,NA,TRBJ2-3,NA,TGCAGTGCGTCGGGACTCCAAATCGCAGATACGCAGTATTTT,CSASGLQIADTQYF
TRBV6-2/TRBV6-3,NA,TRBJ1-2,few,TGTGCCAGCAGTTCCCTCAGAAGCCTCTATGGCTACACCTTC,CASSSLRSLYGYTF
TRBV9,TRBD2,TRBJ2-1,few,TGTGCCAGCAGCGCGCTAAGCGGGAGAGACAATGAGCAGTTCTTC,CASSALSGRDNEQFF
TRBV20-1,TRBD2,TRBJ2-5,many,TGCAGTGCTACTATGACTAGCGGGGACCACCAAGAGACCCAGTACTTC,CSATMTSGDHQETQYF
TRBV7-2,NA,TRBJ2-5,few,TGTGCCAGCAGCACGGGACTCCTGTCCCAGTACTTC,CASSTGLLSQYF
TRBV27,TRBD1,TRBJ1-5,many,TGTGCCAGCAGGAGAGGGACAGACGGAAATCAGCCCCAGCATTTT,CASRRGTDGNQPQHF
TRBV11-2,NA,TRBJ1-4,few,TGTGCCAGCAGCCTCCAGCCGGGAGTGACTAATGAAAAACTGTTTTTT,CASSLQPGVTNEKLFF
TRBV19,TRBD2,TRBJ2-7,many,TGTGCCAGTAGTATTAGCGGGCCCTCCTACGAGCAGTACTTC,CASSISGPSYEQYF
TRBV28,TRBD2,TRBJ2-7,NA,TGTGCCAGCAAAAGACTAGCGGGAGCGCACGAGCAGTACTTC,CASKRLAGAHEQYF
TRBV6-5,NA,TRBJ2-6,NA,TGTGCCAGCAGTTACTTCCACCCGGTAGGAGCCAACGTCCTGACTTTC,CASSYFHPVGANVLTF
TRBV9,NA,TRBJ2-1,many,TGTGCCAGCAGCGGGACAAACAATGAGCAGTTCTTC,CASSGTNNEQFF
TRBV5-1,TRBD2,TRBJ2-3,few,TGCGCCAGCAGCTTAGGAGCGGGAGGGATAGATACGCAGTATTTT,CASSLGAGGIDTQYF
TRBV9,NA,TRBJ1-6,many,TGTGCCAGCAGCGTCATCCCCTCGCAAGACGCCCGGGGTACACCCCTCCACTTT,CASSVIPSQDARGTPLHF
TRBV6-6,NA,TRBJ1-1,many,TGTGCCAGCAGTTACTCTAGCGCAGGGGCAAACACTGAAGCTTTCTTT,CASSYSSAGANTEAFF
TRBV28,NA,TRBJ2-3,many,TGTGCCAGCAGTTTAGGGCAGGCAAGCACAGATACGCAGTATTTT,CASSLGQASTDTQYF
TRBV6-5,TRBD1,TRBJ2-3,many,TGTGCCAGCAGTTACTACGGGACAGGGACAGATACGCAGTATTTT,CASSYYGTGTDTQYF
TRBV7-2,NA,TRBJ1-2,NA,TGTGCCAGCAGCTCGTCTCCGGGGATCTATGGCTACACCTTC,CASSSSPGIYGYTF
TRBV12-3/TRBV12-4,NA,TRBJ1-6,many,TGTGCCAGCAGTTTTACGGGGTTTTGGCCCCTCCACTTT,CASSFTGFWPLHF
TRBV11-2,NA,TRBJ2-1,many,TGTGCCAGCAGCTCCCCCGTAGTGGTCTATGAGCAGTTCTTC,CASSSPVVVYEQFF
TRBV6-2/TRBV6-3,TRBD2,TRBJ2-1,many,TGTGCCAGCAGTAGTCCTCTAGCGGGGGGCCGCAGGAATGAGCAGTTCTTC,CASSSPLAGGRRNEQFF
TRBV18,NA,TRBJ1-1,many,TGTGCCAGCTCACCACGCATGAACACTGAAGCTTTCTTT,CASSPRMNTEAFF
TRBV4-2,NA,TRBJ1-5,many,TGTGCCAGCAGCCAAGACAGAAATCAGCCCCAGCATTTT,CASSQDRNQPQHF
TRBV5-1,TRBD1,TRBJ1-2,NA,TGCGCCAGCAGCTTGGAGGGACAGGTAAACCTCTATGGCTACACCTTC,CASSLEGQVNLYGYTF
TRBV4-3,TRBD2,TRBJ2-1,NA,TGCGCCAGCAGCCAGACCACCGGGGGGACTAGCCACAATGAGCAGTTCTTC,CASSQTTGGTSHNEQFF
TRBV7-9,TRBD1,TRBJ1-1,many,TGTGCCAGCAGCTCCCCAGGGGGCACTGAAGCTTTCTTT,CASSSPGGTEAFF
TRBV5-1,NA,TRBJ1-5,few,TGCGCCAGCAGCTTGAATGCCGCCGATCAGCCCCAGCATTTT,CASSLNAADQPQHF
TRBV29-1,NA,TRBJ1-4,many,TGCAGCGTTGCCCTATGGCTTACAGGCGATCCAACTAATGAAAAACTGTTTTTT,CSVALWLTGDPTNEKLFF
TRBV14,NA,TRBJ2-7,few,TGTGCCAGCAGCCCTCGGACGGCTACCTACGAGCAGTACTTC,CASSPRTATYEQYF
TRBV13,NA,TRBJ2-5,many,TGTGCCAGCAGCTACCAGGCGCCGCAAGAGACCCAGTACTTC,CASSYQAPQETQYF
TRBV6-1,TRBD1,TRBJ1-2,few,TGTGCCAGCAGGGCACAGGGGGCCAGCTATGGCTACACCTTC,CASRAQGASYGYTF
TRBV7-9,TRBD1,TRBJ1-4,NA,TGTGCCAGCAGCCCAGGGGGCTCGGCTAATGAAAAACTGTTTTTT,CASSPGGSANEKLFF
TRBV6-5,NA,TRBJ1-5,many,TGTGCCAGCAGTTACTTCGCTCCTTATAGCAATCAGCCCCAGCATTTT,CASSYFAPYSNQPQHF
TRBV2,NA,TRBJ2-3,many,TGTGCCAGCAGGGCCGACGGGGAAGATACGCAGTATTTT,CASRADGEDTQYF
TRBV20-1,NA,TRBJ1-2,many,TGCAGTGCCGGGGGGGCCCATGGCTACACCTTC,CSAGGAHGYTF
TRBV6-1,NA,TRBJ1-3,NA,TGTGCCAGCAGCCCACTCCCCGGGCGGGGCGAGGACACCATATATTTT,CASSPLPGRGEDTIYF
TRBV6-1,TRBD1,TRBJ1-1,NA,TGTGCCAGCAGTGTATCTGCCAGGGGGTACGATGAAGCTTTCTTT,CASSVSARGYDEAFF
TRBV20-1,NA,TRBJ2-7,few,TGCAGTGCTAGTGGACTTTCCTACGAGCAGTACTTC,CSASGLSYEQYF
TRBV6-5,TRBD1,TRBJ1-1,few,TGTGCCAGCAGTTACCTTGGACAGGGTGAATCGGAAGCTTTCTTT,CASSYLGQGESEAFF
TRBV12-3/TRBV12-4,TRBD1,TRBJ2-1,NA,TGTGCCAGCAGTTTGACAGGGCCAGACAATGAGCAGTTCTTC,CASSLTGPDNEQFF
TRBV20-1,TRBD2,TRBJ2-7,NA,TGCAGTGCCAAGACTAGCGGGAGAGTCTACGAGCAGTACTTC,CSAKTSGRVYEQYF